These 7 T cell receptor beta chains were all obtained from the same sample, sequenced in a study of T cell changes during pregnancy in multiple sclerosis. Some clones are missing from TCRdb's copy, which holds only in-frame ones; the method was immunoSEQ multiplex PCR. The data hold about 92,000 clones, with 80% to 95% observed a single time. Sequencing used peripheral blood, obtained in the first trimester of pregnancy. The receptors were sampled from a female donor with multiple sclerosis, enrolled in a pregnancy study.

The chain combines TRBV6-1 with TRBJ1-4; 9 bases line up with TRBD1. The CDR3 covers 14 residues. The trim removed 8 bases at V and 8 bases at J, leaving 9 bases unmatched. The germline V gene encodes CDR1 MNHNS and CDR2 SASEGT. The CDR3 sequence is CASYIGTGQEKLFF. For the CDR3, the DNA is TGTGCCAGCTACATCGGGACAGGGCAGGAAAAACTGTTTTTT.

In nucleotides, the CDR3 is TGTGCTAGTGGTTTGGCACGGGGGAGTGCCTACAATGAGCAGTTCTTC. Translating gives CASGLARGSAYNEQFF. The chain employs TRBV12-5 and TRBJ2-1; D perhaps matches TRBD2 (6 bases). This CDR3 comprises 16 residues. The germline V and J ends were trimmed by 1 base and 2 bases, with 12 bases remaining between them. Per the germline V gene, CDR1 is LGHNT and CDR2 is FRNRAP. The full variable domain, its missing parts supplied by reference TRBV12-5 and TRBJ2-1, is DARVTQTPRHKVTEMGQEVTMRCQPILGHNTVFWYRQTMMQGLELLAYFRNRAPLDDSGMPKDRFSAEMPDATLATLKIQPSEPRDSAVYFCASGLARGSAYNEQFFGPGTRLTVL.

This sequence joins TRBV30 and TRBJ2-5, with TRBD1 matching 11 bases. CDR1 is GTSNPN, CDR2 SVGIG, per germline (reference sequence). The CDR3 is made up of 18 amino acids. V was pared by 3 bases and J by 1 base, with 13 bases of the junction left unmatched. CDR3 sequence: CAWSLMSTGTGGQETQYF. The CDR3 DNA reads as TGTGCCTGGAGCCTGATGAGTACCGGGACAGGGGGCCAAGAGACCCAGTACTTC.

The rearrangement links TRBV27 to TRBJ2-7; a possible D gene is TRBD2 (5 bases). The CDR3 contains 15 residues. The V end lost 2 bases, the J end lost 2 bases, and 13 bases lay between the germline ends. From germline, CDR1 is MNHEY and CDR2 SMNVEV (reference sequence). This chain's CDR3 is CASSLTFDGTYEQYF. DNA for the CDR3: TGTGCCAGCAGTTTAACCTTCGACGGGACCTACGAGCAGTACTTC.

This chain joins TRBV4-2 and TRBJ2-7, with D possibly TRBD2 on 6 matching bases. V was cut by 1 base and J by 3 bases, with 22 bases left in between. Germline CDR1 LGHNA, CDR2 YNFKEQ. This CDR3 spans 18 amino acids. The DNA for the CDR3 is TGTGCCAGCAGCCAAGGACTGGACTCCTCGGGACTCCACTACGAGCAGTACTTC. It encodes CASSQGLDSSGLHYEQYF.

The CDR3 DNA reads as TGTGCCACCAGCGTAAGGGACAGAAAGGTAGATCAGCCCCAGCATTTT. Translating gives CATSVRDRKVDQPQHF. The rearrangement links TRBV15 to TRBJ1-5; 7 nucleotides match TRBD1. CDR3 size: 16 residues. V lost 5 bases, J lost 5 bases, and 12 bases stayed unmatched. The germline V gene encodes CDR1 LNHNV and CDR2 YYDKDF (reference sequence).

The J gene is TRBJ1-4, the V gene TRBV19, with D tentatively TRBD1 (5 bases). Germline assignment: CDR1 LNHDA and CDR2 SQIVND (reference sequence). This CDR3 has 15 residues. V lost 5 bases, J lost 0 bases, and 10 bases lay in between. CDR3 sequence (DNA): TGTGCCAGTAGTTCGGGGGTTGCAACTAATGAAAAACTGTTTTTT. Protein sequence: CASSSGVATNEKLFF.